This T cell receptor beta chain was captured in a study of Ad26.COV2.S vaccination and SARS-CoV-2 variants. Whole-study context: Ad26.COV2.S arm of COV1001 included the donor. Donor got 5x10^10 or 1x10^11 viral particles of Ad26.COV2.S.

Produced via immunoSEQ multiplex PCR; TCRdb's table is partial and in-frame only. This table holds about 680,000 clones, 70% to 90% found once. Specified treatment: over 15 received Ad26.COV2.S at low or high dose, single or two shots; roughly 5 received placebo; per-sample allocation not given. Collection of samples fell on day 63 after the first vaccine or placebo injection. The CDR3 consists of 14 residues. Germline V gives CDR1 SGHAT, CDR2 FQNNGV. V lost 0 bases and J lost 5; bases outside the gene matches: 3. This clonotype was obtained from a person aged 18-60 years who received the Ad26.COV2.S COVID-19 vaccine or a placebo. The gene calls are TRBV11-2 and TRBJ2-7; 8 bases line up with TRBD2. This specimen was peripheral blood, taken in a trial of Ad26.COV2.S vaccine versus placebo. The CDR3 sequence is CASSLDRGGHEQYF. The CDR3 bases are TGTGCCAGCAGCTTAGATCGGGGGGGCCACGAGCAGTACTTC.